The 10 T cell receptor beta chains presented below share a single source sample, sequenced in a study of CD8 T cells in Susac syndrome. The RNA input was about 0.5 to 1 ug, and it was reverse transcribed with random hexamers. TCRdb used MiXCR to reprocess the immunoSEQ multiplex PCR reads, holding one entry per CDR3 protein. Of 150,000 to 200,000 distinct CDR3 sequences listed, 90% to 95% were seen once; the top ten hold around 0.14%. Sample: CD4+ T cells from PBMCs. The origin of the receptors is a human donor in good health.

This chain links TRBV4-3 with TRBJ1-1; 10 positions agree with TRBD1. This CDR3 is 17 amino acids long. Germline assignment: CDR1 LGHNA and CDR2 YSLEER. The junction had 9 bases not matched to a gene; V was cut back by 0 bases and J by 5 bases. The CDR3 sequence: CASSQEPPGQGRTEAFF. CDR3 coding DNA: TGCGCCAGCAGCCAAGAGCCCCCGGGACAGGGGCGGACTGAAGCTTTCTTT.

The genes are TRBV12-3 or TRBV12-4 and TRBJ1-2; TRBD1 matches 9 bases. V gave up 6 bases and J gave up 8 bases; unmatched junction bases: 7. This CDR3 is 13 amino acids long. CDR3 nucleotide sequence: TGTGCCAGCAGCCCCATTGGACAGGGGGGCTACACCTTC. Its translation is CASSPIGQGGYTF.

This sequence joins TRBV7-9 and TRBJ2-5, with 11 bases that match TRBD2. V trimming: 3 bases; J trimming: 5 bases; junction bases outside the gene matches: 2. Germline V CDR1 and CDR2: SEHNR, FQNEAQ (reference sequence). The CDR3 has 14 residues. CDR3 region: CASSFASGGETQYF. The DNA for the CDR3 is TGTGCCAGCAGCTTTGCTAGCGGGGGGGAGACCCAGTACTTC.

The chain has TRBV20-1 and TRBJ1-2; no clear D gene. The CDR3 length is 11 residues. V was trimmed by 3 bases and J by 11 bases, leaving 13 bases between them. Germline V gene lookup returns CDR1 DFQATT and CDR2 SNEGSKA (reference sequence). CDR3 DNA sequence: TGCAGTGCTAGTGCCGTAGGAGGATACACCTTC. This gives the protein CSASAVGGYTF.

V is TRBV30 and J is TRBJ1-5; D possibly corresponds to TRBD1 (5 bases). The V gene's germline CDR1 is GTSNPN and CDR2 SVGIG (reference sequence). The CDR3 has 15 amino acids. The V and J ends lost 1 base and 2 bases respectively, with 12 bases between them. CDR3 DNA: TGTGCCTGGAGTGGGGCAGGGATAGGCAATCAGCCCCAGCATTTT. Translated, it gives CAWSGAGIGNQPQHF.

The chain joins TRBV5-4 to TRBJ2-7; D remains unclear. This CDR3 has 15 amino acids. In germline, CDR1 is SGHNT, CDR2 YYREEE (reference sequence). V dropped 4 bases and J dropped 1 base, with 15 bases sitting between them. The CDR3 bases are TGTGCCAGCAGCCCGACTCTTGCGACATCCTACGAGCAGTACTTC. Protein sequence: CASSPTLATSYEQYF. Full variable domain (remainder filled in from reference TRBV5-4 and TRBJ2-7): ETGVTQSPTHLIKTRGQQVTLRCSSQSGHNTVSWYQQALGQGPQFIFQYYREEENGRGNFPPRFSGLQFPNYSSELNVNALELDDSALYLCASSPTLATSYEQYFGPGTRLTVT.

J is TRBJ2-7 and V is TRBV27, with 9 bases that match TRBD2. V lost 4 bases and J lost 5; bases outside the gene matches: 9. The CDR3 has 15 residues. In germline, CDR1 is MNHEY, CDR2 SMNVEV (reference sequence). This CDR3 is CASSSWTSAAHEQYF. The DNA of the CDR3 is TGTGCCAGCAGTTCGTGGACTAGCGCGGCCCACGAGCAGTACTTC.

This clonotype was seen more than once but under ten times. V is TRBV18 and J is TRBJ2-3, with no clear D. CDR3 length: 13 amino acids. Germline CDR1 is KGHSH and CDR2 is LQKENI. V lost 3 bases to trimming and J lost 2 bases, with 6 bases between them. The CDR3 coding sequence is TGTGCCAGCTCACCTTCCCTCACAGATACGCAGTATTTT. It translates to CASSPSLTDTQYF.

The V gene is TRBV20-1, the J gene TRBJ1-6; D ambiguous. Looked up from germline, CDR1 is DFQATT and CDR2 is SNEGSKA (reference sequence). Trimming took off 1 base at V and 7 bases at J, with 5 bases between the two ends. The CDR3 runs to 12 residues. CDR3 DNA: TGCAGTGCTAGAGGAAGCAATTCACCCCTCCACTTT. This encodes CSARGSNSPLHF.

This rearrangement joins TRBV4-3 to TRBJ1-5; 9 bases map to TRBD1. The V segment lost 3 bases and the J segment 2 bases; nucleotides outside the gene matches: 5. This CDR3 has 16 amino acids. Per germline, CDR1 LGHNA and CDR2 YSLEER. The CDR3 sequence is CASSQGTGLGNQPQHF. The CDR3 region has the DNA TGCGCCAGCAGCCAGGGGACAGGGCTGGGCAATCAGCCCCAGCATTTT.